This TCR beta chain is from a study of T cells in tuberculosis. Study-wide findings and caveats: Active tuberculosis TCR-alpha repertoires lay closer to GMM-specific TCRs than IGRA-negative controls, suggesting clonal expansion.

Sequencing used immunoSEQ multiplex PCR; TCRdb keeps in-frame clones, though not all of them. Of tens of thousands of clones in the sample, approximately 94% were seen once. A remark on this clone: What it recognizes is unknown.

The CDR3 length is 14 residues. The V and J ends lost 3 bases and 1 base, in that order; junction bases with no gene match: 4. Germline V gives CDR1 SGHNT, CDR2 YYREEE (reference sequence). The chain has TRBV5-4 and TRBJ2-7; 7 bases are shared with TRBD2. The TCR comes from a donor aged 10-30 years with latent tuberculosis or without tuberculosis infection. Some clones in this sample may be carry-over from other donors' samples. Sequencing was performed on PBMCs. The CDR3 DNA is TGTGCCAGCAGCTCTCAGGGAGGGTCCTACGAGCAGTACTTC. Translation gives CASSSQGGSYEQYF.